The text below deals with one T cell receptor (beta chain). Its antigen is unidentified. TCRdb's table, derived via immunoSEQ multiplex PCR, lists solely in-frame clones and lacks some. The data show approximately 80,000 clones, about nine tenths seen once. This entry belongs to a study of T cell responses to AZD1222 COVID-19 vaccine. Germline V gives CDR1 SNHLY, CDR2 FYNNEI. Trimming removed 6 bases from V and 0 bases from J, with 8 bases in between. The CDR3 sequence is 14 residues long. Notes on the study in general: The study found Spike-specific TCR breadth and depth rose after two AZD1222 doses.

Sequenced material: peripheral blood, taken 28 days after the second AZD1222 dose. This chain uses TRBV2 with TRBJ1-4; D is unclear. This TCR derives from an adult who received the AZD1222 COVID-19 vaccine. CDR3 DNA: TGTGCCAGCAGAAGCCTGTCAACTAATGAAAAACTGTTTTTT. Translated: CASRSLSTNEKLFF.